A selection of T cell receptor beta chains follows, all from one sample in a study of neurological immune-mediated disorders. Via MiXCR, TCRdb re-called the 5' RACE reads, giving one row per CDR3 protein. Counted here are about 84,000 distinct CDR3 sequences, around 4.5% occurring once; the ten biggest clones make up 5.7%. The specimen was PBMCs. These receptors came from a woman in her fifties or sixties with multiple sclerosis. CDR3s include the opening cysteine and the closing phenylalanine or tryptophan. A D gene is named only where the DNA matches it firmly. The size of a clone is reported for some rows only, either as once, few or many, or as a class for expanded clones.

J gene: TRBJ1-3
V gene: TRBV7-8
clone size: many
D gene: .
CDR3 DNA: TGTGCCAGCAGCTTACGCCAGGGTGGAAACACCATATATTTT
CDR3 protein: CASSLRQGGNTIYF

J gene: TRBJ2-4
V gene: TRBV3-1
clone size: many
D gene: .
CDR3 DNA: TGTGCCAGCAGCCAAGATCCAGCAATAGCCAAAAACATTCAGTACTTC
CDR3 protein: CASSQDPAIAKNIQYF

J gene: TRBJ2-1
V gene: TRBV24-1
clone size: many
D gene: .
CDR3 DNA: TGTGCCACCAGTGATTTCCGTTCCTACAATGAGCAGTTCTTC
CDR3 protein: CATSDFRSYNEQFF

J gene: TRBJ2-1
V gene: TRBV5-1
clone size: many
D gene: .
CDR3 DNA: TGCGCCAGCAGCTTGAGTGTGCGGGATGAGCAGTTCTTC
CDR3 protein: CASSLSVRDEQFF

J gene: TRBJ2-1
V gene: TRBV3-1
clone size: many
D gene: TRBD1
CDR3 DNA: TGTGCCAGCAGCCTCGACAGGGTGACCTACAATGAGCAGTTCTTC
CDR3 protein: CASSLDRVTYNEQFF

J gene: TRBJ2-5
V gene: TRBV6-2/TRBV6-3
clone size: many
D gene: TRBD1
CDR3 DNA: TGTGCCAGCAGGAGGGACAGGGGGTTTCGGGAGACCCAGTACTTC
CDR3 protein: CASRRDRGFRETQYF

J gene: TRBJ2-5
V gene: TRBV7-2
clone size: many
D gene: .
CDR3 DNA: TGTGCCAGCAGCTTGGTCGGTGCTGGGAGGCTCCAAGAGACCCAGTACTTC
CDR3 protein: CASSLVGAGRLQETQYF

J gene: TRBJ2-1
V gene: TRBV4-1
clone size: many
D gene: .
CDR3 DNA: TGCGCCAGCAGCCCAAAGGTATTTGGTGACTACAATGAGCAGTTCTTC
CDR3 protein: CASSPKVFGDYNEQFF

J gene: TRBJ2-7
V gene: TRBV12-3/TRBV12-4
clone size: many
D gene: TRBD2
CDR3 DNA: TGTGCCAGCAGGGGGACTAGCGGGGGCGACGAGCAGTACTTC
CDR3 protein: CASRGTSGGDEQYF

J gene: TRBJ1-5
V gene: TRBV7-6
clone size: many
D gene: .
CDR3 DNA: TGTGCCAGCAGCGAGGGAGGGCTGAATAATCAGCCCCAGCATTTT
CDR3 protein: CASSEGGLNNQPQHF

J gene: TRBJ1-2
V gene: TRBV5-1
clone size: many
D gene: TRBD1
CDR3 DNA: TGCGCCAGCAGCTTGGTCCTGACAGGGAAGTCTCTCTACACCTTC
CDR3 protein: CASSLVLTGKSLYTF

J gene: TRBJ2-3
V gene: TRBV12-3/TRBV12-4
clone size: many
D gene: .
CDR3 DNA: TGTGCCAGCAGTCCATTGAAAAGCACAGATACGCAGTATTTT
CDR3 protein: CASSPLKSTDTQYF

J gene: TRBJ2-1
V gene: TRBV29-1
clone size: .
D gene: .
CDR3 DNA: TGCAGCGTTGATCCTAAGGCGGTCGAGAAGTTCTTC
CDR3 protein: CSVDPKAVEKFF

J gene: TRBJ2-7
V gene: TRBV10-3
clone size: many
D gene: TRBD1
CDR3 DNA: TGTGCCATCAGTGCCGGAGTGACAGGGGTCCACGAGCAGTACTTC
CDR3 protein: CAISAGVTGVHEQYF

J gene: TRBJ1-1
V gene: TRBV7-2
clone size: many
D gene: .
CDR3 DNA: TGTGCCAGCAGCATAGATGTGACAGTCAACACTGAAGCTTTCTTT
CDR3 protein: CASSIDVTVNTEAFF

J gene: TRBJ1-2
V gene: TRBV29-1
clone size: .
D gene: TRBD1
CDR3 DNA: TGCAGCGTTGATAGGACAGGGGGTGGCTACACCTTC
CDR3 protein: CSVDRTGGGYTF

J gene: TRBJ2-2
V gene: TRBV20-1
clone size: medium-sized
D gene: TRBD2
CDR3 DNA: TGCAGTGCGAAAAATCCGGGACTAGCGGGGGGGTACACCGGGGAGCTGTTTTTT
CDR3 protein: CSAKNPGLAGGYTGELFF

J gene: TRBJ1-2
V gene: TRBV9
clone size: many
D gene: .
CDR3 DNA: TGTGCCAGCAGCGCGCGGGGGGGGAACTATGGCTACACCTTC
CDR3 protein: CASSARGGNYGYTF

J gene: TRBJ2-7
V gene: TRBV29-1
clone size: many
D gene: .
CDR3 DNA: TGCAGCGCAGGCACCTCTTCTGCCTACGAGCAGTACTTC
CDR3 protein: CSAGTSSAYEQYF

J gene: TRBJ2-3
V gene: TRBV5-1
clone size: many
D gene: .
CDR3 DNA: TGCGCCAGCAGCTGGGGGGGGACAGGTGCAGATACGCAGTATTTT
CDR3 protein: CASSWGGTGADTQYF

J gene: TRBJ1-6
V gene: TRBV11-1
clone size: many
D gene: .
CDR3 DNA: TGTGCCAGCAGCTTATCCGGGGTCTATAATTCACCCCTCCACTTT
CDR3 protein: CASSLSGVYNSPLHF

J gene: TRBJ1-4
V gene: TRBV7-6
clone size: many
D gene: .
CDR3 DNA: TGTGCCAGCAGCTTAGGTGGAGGGCGTGAAAAACTGTTTTTT
CDR3 protein: CASSLGGGREKLFF

J gene: TRBJ2-5
V gene: TRBV20-1
clone size: many
D gene: TRBD1
CDR3 DNA: TGCAGTCCCTCCTTCTCGGACAGGCAAGAGACCCAGTACTTC
CDR3 protein: CSPSFSDRQETQYF

J gene: TRBJ1-4
V gene: TRBV5-1
clone size: many
D gene: TRBD1
CDR3 DNA: TGCGCCAGCAGCCACGCCGACAGGGTAGAAAAACTGTTTTTT
CDR3 protein: CASSHADRVEKLFF

J gene: TRBJ2-1
V gene: TRBV28
clone size: many
D gene: .
CDR3 DNA: TGTGCCAGCAGCCGGGTGCGACTATTAGTTGAGAATGAGCAGTTCTTC
CDR3 protein: CASSRVRLLVENEQFF

J gene: TRBJ2-5
V gene: TRBV19
clone size: .
D gene: TRBD2
CDR3 DNA: TGTGCCAGCCGGACTAGCGGGGGCGCCGGTGGCCAAGAGACCCAGTACTTC
CDR3 protein: CASRTSGGAGGQETQYF

J gene: TRBJ2-3
V gene: TRBV7-2
clone size: many
D gene: .
CDR3 DNA: TGTGCCAGCAGCTTAGTCGGGGACGCAGATACGCAGTATTTT
CDR3 protein: CASSLVGDADTQYF

J gene: TRBJ1-1
V gene: TRBV9
clone size: many
D gene: TRBD1
CDR3 DNA: TGTGCCAGCAGCCCTCGAGACAGGGGGTTAGACACTGAAGCTTTCTTT
CDR3 protein: CASSPRDRGLDTEAFF

J gene: TRBJ2-7
V gene: TRBV18
clone size: many
D gene: .
CDR3 DNA: TGTGCCAGCTCACTAAGTGGGGAGGAGCAGTACTTC
CDR3 protein: CASSLSGEEQYF

J gene: TRBJ2-5
V gene: TRBV12-3/TRBV12-4
clone size: many
D gene: .
CDR3 DNA: TGTGCCAGCGCTTACCTTAGGACTGGGGCTGAGACCCAGTACTTC
CDR3 protein: CASAYLRTGAETQYF

J gene: TRBJ1-2
V gene: TRBV20-1
clone size: once
D gene: .
CDR3 DNA: TGCAGTGCTAGAGGTGGAACGGACTATGGCTACACCTTC
CDR3 protein: CSARGGTDYGYTF

J gene: TRBJ2-3
V gene: TRBV3-1
clone size: many
D gene: .
CDR3 DNA: TGTGCCAGCAGCGCCCAAGCCGGGGGCACAGATACGCAGTATTTT
CDR3 protein: CASSAQAGGTDTQYF

J gene: TRBJ2-7
V gene: TRBV7-2
clone size: many
D gene: TRBD2
CDR3 DNA: TGTGCCAGCAGCTTAGCGTCGGCGGGGGGGAGCTACGAGCAGTACTTC
CDR3 protein: CASSLASAGGSYEQYF

J gene: TRBJ2-3
V gene: TRBV7-2
clone size: many
D gene: TRBD2
CDR3 DNA: TGTGCCAGCAGCTTAAGCGGGGGGAACACAGATACGCAGTATTTT
CDR3 protein: CASSLSGGNTDTQYF

J gene: TRBJ2-1
V gene: TRBV7-9
clone size: many
D gene: .
CDR3 DNA: TGTGCCAGCAGCTTAGACCGAAGCGTGGTAGTCAATGAGCAGTTCTTC
CDR3 protein: CASSLDRSVVVNEQFF

J gene: TRBJ2-5
V gene: TRBV20-1
clone size: many
D gene: .
CDR3 DNA: TGCAGTGCCAGAGTCAACCAAGAGACCCAGTACTTC
CDR3 protein: CSARVNQETQYF

J gene: TRBJ1-6
V gene: TRBV12-3/TRBV12-4
clone size: many
D gene: TRBD1
CDR3 DNA: TGTGCCAGCAGTTTGGGACAGGTATCACCCCTCCACTTT
CDR3 protein: CASSLGQVSPLHF

J gene: TRBJ1-1
V gene: TRBV20-1
clone size: many
D gene: .
CDR3 DNA: TGCAGTGCTAGGTATCAGGCACAAGGAATGAACACTGAAGCTTTCTTT
CDR3 protein: CSARYQAQGMNTEAFF

J gene: TRBJ2-1
V gene: TRBV7-2
clone size: many
D gene: .
CDR3 DNA: TGTGCCAGCAGCCCGAGCGGCAGGGCCGGAAGAAAAAACAATGAGCAGTTCTTC
CDR3 protein: CASSPSGRAGRKNNEQFF

J gene: TRBJ2-7
V gene: TRBV5-1
clone size: many
D gene: TRBD1
CDR3 DNA: TGCGCCAGCAGCTTGAAGGGACAGGCCTACGAGCAGTACTTC
CDR3 protein: CASSLKGQAYEQYF

J gene: TRBJ1-5
V gene: TRBV7-2
clone size: many
D gene: .
CDR3 DNA: TGTGCCAGCAGCTTATCTCAGCTCAATCAGCCCCAGCATTTT
CDR3 protein: CASSLSQLNQPQHF

J gene: TRBJ2-1
V gene: TRBV3-1
clone size: many
D gene: .
CDR3 DNA: TGTGCCAGCAGCCAGGCCCCTACTAGGGGAGACGTCAATGAGCAGTTCTTC
CDR3 protein: CASSQAPTRGDVNEQFF

J gene: TRBJ2-1
V gene: TRBV7-2
clone size: many
D gene: TRBD1
CDR3 DNA: TGTGCCAGCAGCTTAAGGGGACAGGTCTACAATGAGCAGTTCTTC
CDR3 protein: CASSLRGQVYNEQFF

J gene: TRBJ1-1
V gene: TRBV18
clone size: .
D gene: .
CDR3 DNA: TGTGCCAGCTCACCATTTGCCCAGGGCACCACTGAGGCTTTCTTT
CDR3 protein: CASSPFAQGTTEAFF

J gene: TRBJ1-5
V gene: TRBV12-3/TRBV12-4
clone size: .
D gene: .
CDR3 DNA: TGTGCCAGCAGACCTCAGGAGAATCAGCCCCAGCATTTT
CDR3 protein: CASRPQENQPQHF

J gene: TRBJ2-1
V gene: TRBV7-9
clone size: many
D gene: TRBD2
CDR3 DNA: TGTGCCAGCAGTAGGACTAGCGGGGTTACGTGGCAGTTCTTC
CDR3 protein: CASSRTSGVTWQFF